A selection of T cell receptor beta chains follows, all from one sample in a study of identical twins. One entry per CDR3 protein results from TCRdb running MiXCR on the 5' RACE reads. The table shows about 1.7 million distinct CDR3 sequences, with about 30% occurring only once. The sample taken for sequencing was cord blood. The receptors originated from a newborn girl in good health. The CDR3 runs from the conserved cysteine through the conserved F or W. D genes are given only for firm matches. Not every row has a clone size; where given, it reads once, few, many or a size class.

size | J | D | V | DNA | CDR3
few | TRBJ2-1 | TRBD1 | TRBV20-1 | TGCAGTGCTAGATCACACAGGGGTTCGACCTACAATGAGCAGTTCTTC | CSARSHRGSTYNEQFF
many | TRBJ2-7 | NA | TRBV9 | TGTGCCAGCAGCGTCGGCAGCTTTTACGAGCAGTACTTC | CASSVGSFYEQYF
many | TRBJ2-1 | NA | TRBV3-1 | TGTGCCAGCAGCCAAGTAGGGCGGGGAACCTACAATGAGCAGTTCTTC | CASSQVGRGTYNEQFF
few | TRBJ2-7 | NA | TRBV20-1 | TGCAGTGCTCGTAAGACTACAGCCTACGAGCAGTACTTC | CSARKTTAYEQYF
NA | TRBJ1-1 | NA | TRBV12-3/TRBV12-4 | TGTGCCAGCAGCCCCTTGACACAGCTCATGAACACTGAAGCTTTCTTT | CASSPLTQLMNTEAFF
NA | TRBJ1-1 | NA | TRBV5-1 | TGCGCCAGCAGCCCCAGACAGCACACTGAAGCTTTCTTT | CASSPRQHTEAFF
many | TRBJ1-2 | NA | TRBV7-9 | TGTGCCAGCAGCTTAATTCAGGGCTATGGCTACACCTTC | CASSLIQGYGYTF
NA | TRBJ1-1 | NA | TRBV12-3/TRBV12-4 | TGTGCCAGCAGCCGCTTACAGCGGAACACTGAAGCTTTCTTT | CASSRLQRNTEAFF
few | TRBJ2-1 | TRBD2 | TRBV2 | TGTGCCAGCAGGGATAATCTCAATTTAGCGGGGGGGAAATACAATGAGCAGTTCTTC | CASRDNLNLAGGKYNEQFF
few | TRBJ1-2 | TRBD1 | TRBV10-3 | TGTGCCATCAGTGAGACAGGGGAAGGCTACACCTTC | CAISETGEGYTF
many | TRBJ2-3 | NA | TRBV11-2 | TGTGCCAGCAGATTCCCAAGACAGGGCACAGATACGCAGTATTTT | CASRFPRQGTDTQYF
NA | TRBJ1-2 | TRBD1 | TRBV20-1 | TGCAGTGCTAGAGAGACAGGGGGCGGGAAGAACTATGGCTACACCTTC | CSARETGGGKNYGYTF
NA | TRBJ1-5 | TRBD1 | TRBV10-3 | TGTGCCATCAGTGGACAGGGGGAGAATCAGCCCCAGCATTTT | CAISGQGENQPQHF
many | TRBJ1-2 | NA | TRBV24-1 | TGTGCCACCAGTGACCGAATATCCACAGGTGGCTACACCTTC | CATSDRISTGGYTF
few | TRBJ2-5 | NA | TRBV12-3/TRBV12-4 | TGTGCCAGCGGTCCAGGTCAGACCCAGTACTTC | CASGPGQTQYF
NA | TRBJ2-1 | TRBD1 | TRBV29-1 | TGCAGCGTCTACGACAGGGGCGCTGGATCCGCTGGCGCCTACAATGAGCAGTTCTTC | CSVYDRGAGSAGAYNEQFF